The rows below give T cell receptor beta chains drawn from one sample of a study of T cell changes during pregnancy in multiple sclerosis. Sequenced by immunoSEQ multiplex PCR; TCRdb stores in-frame clones only, minus some. The repertoire holds tens of thousands of clones, with around 90% as singletons. Source: CD4+ T cells from peripheral blood mononuclear cells, taken after pregnancy. Receptor source: a female donor in good health, enrolled as a control in a pregnancy study. CDR3s include the opening cysteine and the closing phenylalanine or tryptophan. D genes are given only for firm matches. Rows give clone size only sometimes, using once, few, many, or a class for an expanded clone.

D gene	V gene	J gene	clone size	CDR3 DNA	CDR3 protein
-	TRBV6-5	TRBJ2-3	-	TGTGCCAGCAGAGACCGGGGGTCCCCCACAGATACGCAGTATTTT	CASRDRGSPTDTQYF
-	TRBV29-1	TRBJ2-7	-	TGCAGCGTTGGCAGGGCGCAGGATGGCGAGCAGTACTTC	CSVGRAQDGEQYF
TRBD2	TRBV28	TRBJ2-7	-	TGTGCCAGCGTAACAGCGGGGGGGCGTTACGAGCAGTACTTC	CASVTAGGRYEQYF
TRBD1	TRBV28	TRBJ1-6	few	TGTGCCAGCAGTCCCCAGACAGGGACTAATTCACCCCTCCACTTT	CASSPQTGTNSPLHF
TRBD2	TRBV28	TRBJ2-7	few	TGTGCCAGCAGGAGGACTAGCGGGATTCTCTCCTACGAGCAGTACTTC	CASRRTSGILSYEQYF
-	TRBV28	TRBJ2-3	-	TGTGCCAGCAGCCCGACAGGTTTTGGCACAGATACGCAGTATTTT	CASSPTGFGTDTQYF
-	TRBV13	TRBJ1-2	-	TGTGCCAGCAGCTTTGGGCAGAAGTTCTATGGCTACACCTTC	CASSFGQKFYGYTF
-	TRBV7-2	TRBJ2-1	-	TGTGCCAGCAGCTCAGGTCCGAGCTCCTACAATGAGCAGTTCTTC	CASSSGPSSYNEQFF
TRBD1	TRBV29-1	TRBJ2-7	-	TGCAGCGCCTTGACAGGGGGTAGGGCCGAGCAGTACTTC	CSALTGGRAEQYF
TRBD1	TRBV5-1	TRBJ2-7	-	TGCGCCAGCAGCCCCGGGACAGCCTACGAGCAGTACTTC	CASSPGTAYEQYF
-	TRBV19	TRBJ2-2	-	TGTGCCAGTACCAAAAATCCCCTGGGACTGGGCACCGGGGAGCTGTTTTTT	CASTKNPLGLGTGELFF
TRBD1	TRBV7-2	TRBJ1-1	-	TGTGCCAGCAGCTTAGAGGGGGCGGGTGAAGCTTTCTTT	CASSLEGAGEAFF
TRBD1	TRBV28	TRBJ1-2	-	TGTGCCAGCAGGACAGGGAGTCTCGTTTATGGCTACACCTTC	CASRTGSLVYGYTF
TRBD2	TRBV5-6	TRBJ2-3	-	TGTGCCAGCAGCTTCGCGGGGGGGATCACAGATACGCAGTATTTT	CASSFAGGITDTQYF
-	TRBV6-5	TRBJ1-5	-	TGTGCCAGCAGTTACCGGGAGGGCAATCAGCCCCAGCATTTT	CASSYREGNQPQHF
TRBD2	TRBV28	TRBJ2-3	-	TGTGCCAACAGTGCCGAGCGGGAGCCTTTCACAGATACGCAGTATTTT	CANSAEREPFTDTQYF
-	TRBV5-5	TRBJ1-2	-	TGTGCCAGCAGCCCCCCATCCAACTATGGCTACACCTTC	CASSPPSNYGYTF
TRBD1	TRBV18	TRBJ1-1	few	TGTGCCAGCTCAGTTGGACAGGACTACACTGAAGCTTTCTTT	CASSVGQDYTEAFF
TRBD2	TRBV28	TRBJ2-1	-	TGTGCCAGCAGTCCGATTTCCGGGACTAGCGGGGGAGCTGAGCAGTTCTTC	CASSPISGTSGGAEQFF
-	TRBV25-1	TRBJ1-4	-	TGTGCCAGCAGTGAACCGGGGGCAACTAATGAAAAACTGTTTTTT	CASSEPGATNEKLFF
-	TRBV14	TRBJ2-1	-	TGTGCCAGCAGCCGATTTAGTGGGAGATACAATGAGCAGTTCTTC	CASSRFSGRYNEQFF
TRBD2	TRBV4-1	TRBJ2-5	once	TGCGCCAGCAGCCGCCTCCCGGGACTAGCGTCGAACCAAGAGACCCAGTACTTC	CASSRLPGLASNQETQYF
TRBD2	TRBV15	TRBJ2-2	-	TGTGCCACCAGCAGTAGCGGGGCCTCGCGGACCGGGGAGCTGTTTTTT	CATSSSGASRTGELFF
-	TRBV7-9	TRBJ2-5	-	TGTGCCAGCAGCAGAGGCCAGGGGAAAGAGACCCAGTACTTC	CASSRGQGKETQYF
TRBD1	TRBV10-3	TRBJ1-5	-	TGTGCCACCACGACAGGGGGGAGCGATCAGCCCCAGCATTTT	CATTTGGSDQPQHF
-	TRBV6-1	TRBJ1-5	-	TGTGCCAGCAGTGAAAAGGCAGGGACAATCAGCAATCAGCCCCAGCATTTT	CASSEKAGTISNQPQHF
-	TRBV19	TRBJ2-7	once	TGTGCCAGTAGCGCTATAGCGGACGAGCAGTACTTC	CASSAIADEQYF
TRBD1	TRBV5-1	TRBJ1-2	-	TGCGCCAGCAGCGTCGGGACAGACTATGGCTACACCTTC	CASSVGTDYGYTF
TRBD1	TRBV10-3	TRBJ1-1	-	TGTGCCATCACCAAGGGACAGGGGGCAACTGAAGCTTTCTTT	CAITKGQGATEAFF
-	TRBV29-1	TRBJ1-1	-	TGCAGCGCCGCGCAGGACAGTACGAACACTGAAGCTTTCTTT	CSAAQDSTNTEAFF
-	TRBV7-2	TRBJ2-1	-	TGTGCCAGTAGACTCTACAATGAGCAGTTCTTC	CASRLYNEQFF
-	TRBV19	TRBJ1-4	-	TGTGCCAGTGGTATGAGGCTCACAACTAATGAAAAACTGTTTTTT	CASGMRLTTNEKLFF
-	TRBV5-5	TRBJ2-7	once	TGTGCCAGCAGCTGGATAGCGGACTACGAGCAGTACTTC	CASSWIADYEQYF
TRBD2	TRBV7-3	TRBJ2-1	-	TGTGCCAGCAGCCCCCGACTAGCGGGTGAGCAGTTCTTC	CASSPRLAGEQFF
-	TRBV7-7	TRBJ2-5	-	TGTGCTAGCAGCCCCGGCCGACTAGTACGGGCCAGGGACCAGTACTTC	CASSPGRLVRARDQYF
TRBD1	TRBV9	TRBJ1-6	-	TGTGCCAGCAGCGCGGGACAGGGGATTAATTCACCCCTCCACTTT	CASSAGQGINSPLHF
-	TRBV18	TRBJ2-5	once	TGTGCCAGCTCACCCCTGGACAGAAAATTTCAAGAGACCCAGTACTTC	CASSPLDRKFQETQYF
-	TRBV14	TRBJ1-1	-	TGTGCCAGCAGCCAAGTCGCATCTATGAACACTGAAGCTTTCTTT	CASSQVASMNTEAFF
TRBD1	TRBV19	TRBJ2-3	-	TGTGCCAGTAGTATGGACAGGGCAGGATCAGATACGCAGTATTTT	CASSMDRAGSDTQYF
-	TRBV5-8	TRBJ1-1	-	TGTGCCAGCAGCTTCTATCAGGGGAAAGATGAAGCTTTCTTT	CASSFYQGKDEAFF
-	TRBV14	TRBJ2-1	-	TGTGCCAGCAGCTTCCCGGGGGGCCTTAGGCAGTTCTTC	CASSFPGGLRQFF
TRBD2	TRBV5-4	TRBJ2-1	-	TGTGCCAGCAGCTTGGGAGGGACTAGTTACAATGAGCAGTTCTTC	CASSLGGTSYNEQFF
TRBD1	TRBV19	TRBJ1-2	-	TGTGCCGGAGGACAGGGGTATGGCTACACCTTC	CAGGQGYGYTF
-	TRBV15	TRBJ2-2	-	TGTGCCACCAGCAGTGGGCCCGCGGGGCTGTTTTTT	CATSSGPAGLFF
TRBD1	TRBV5-4	TRBJ1-6	few	TGTGCCAGCAGCTTGGGACAGGGAGCTCGACCCCTCCACTTT	CASSLGQGARPLHF